This is a list of T cell receptor beta chains from one sample in a study of blood T cell repertoires in COVID-19. Profiled with immunoSEQ multiplex PCR; TCRdb holds only in-frame clones, not every one. The table has 88,000 or so clones, about 88% seen once; the top ten hold roughly 7.2%. The specimen was peripheral blood. The receptor set was obtained from a man in his sixties with acute or convalescent COVID-19. Both conserved end residues are part of each CDR3. D genes are given only for firm matches. Size is stated for part of the rows, as once, few or many counts, or as a class when the clone is expanded.

TRBV10-3	TRBD1	-	TRBJ1-2	CAIRPTGGEGGYTF	TGTGCCATCAGGCCCACAGGGGGAGAGGGTGGCTACACCTTC
TRBV7-9	-	-	TRBJ2-4	CASSGLAKNIQYF	TGTGCCAGCAGCGGACTAGCCAAAAACATTCAGTACTTC
TRBV27	-	-	TRBJ2-2	CASRYRVLGTGELFF	TGTGCCAGCAGATACAGGGTTCTTGGCACCGGGGAGCTGTTTTTT
TRBV29-1	-	-	TRBJ2-7	CSVTGNSYEQYF	TGCAGCGTAACAGGTAACTCCTACGAGCAGTACTTC
TRBV27	-	-	TRBJ1-5	CASSPLLSSNQPQHF	TGTGCCAGCAGTCCACTTCTGAGTAGCAATCAGCCCCAGCATTTT
TRBV7-9	-	once	TRBJ2-5	CASSLPGEETQYF	TGTGCCAGCAGCTTACCAGGCGAAGAGACCCAGTACTTC
TRBV5-4	-	-	TRBJ1-2	CASSLGDPPYGYTF	TGTGCCAGCAGCTTAGGGGATCCACCCTATGGCTACACCTTC
TRBV5-4	-	-	TRBJ1-1	CASSPTRGGNTEAFF	TGTGCCAGCAGCCCAACTCGGGGGGGAAACACTGAAGCTTTCTTT
TRBV6-2/TRBV6-3	-	once	TRBJ2-7	CASSPLSEQYF	TGTGCCAGCAGCCCCTTGTCCGAGCAGTACTTC
TRBV7-2	TRBD1	-	TRBJ1-2	CASSAPGQARDTF	TGTGCCAGCAGCGCCCCGGGACAGGCCCGCGACACCTTC
TRBV5-6	-	-	TRBJ2-5	CASSLSGQETQYF	TGTGCCAGCAGTTTATCGGGGCAAGAGACCCAGTACTTC
TRBV10-2	-	-	TRBJ1-2	CASSPLTGYGGYTF	TGCGCCAGCAGCCCGCTGACGGGTTATGGCGGCTACACCTTC
TRBV30	-	-	TRBJ1-2	CAWSVRGNRYTF	TGTGCCTGGAGTGTAAGAGGGAACCGCTACACCTTC
TRBV27	-	-	TRBJ1-1	CASSLVRGRTEAFF	TGTGCCAGCAGTTTAGTCAGGGGTAGGACTGAAGCTTTCTTT
TRBV19	TRBD2	-	TRBJ2-4	CASSNRLAGGQDIQYF	TGTGCCAGTAGTAATCGACTAGCGGGGGGGCAAGACATTCAGTACTTC
TRBV19	-	-	TRBJ2-2	CASSIHGPAAGELFF	TGTGCCAGTAGTATACATGGCCCGGCGGCCGGGGAGCTGTTTTTT
TRBV3-1/TRBV3-2	TRBD1	-	TRBJ1-6	CASSPTGANSPLHF	TGTGCCAGCAGCCCTACAGGGGCTAATTCACCCCTCCACTTT
TRBV12-3/TRBV12-4	-	-	TRBJ1-2	CASSGHNYGYTF	TGTGCCAGCAGCGGACACAACTATGGCTACACCTTC
TRBV30	-	-	TRBJ1-4	CAWSGGSPNEKLFF	TGTGCCTGGAGTGGAGGGAGCCCCAATGAAAAACTGTTTTTT
TRBV7-8	TRBD1	-	TRBJ1-2	CASSLRTGRNYGYTF	TGTGCCAGCAGCTTGAGGACAGGGAGAAACTATGGCTACACCTTC
TRBV18	TRBD1	-	TRBJ2-7	CASSLATGNYEQYF	TGTGCCAGCTCACTGGCGACAGGGAACTACGAGCAGTACTTC
TRBV7-8	-	-	TRBJ1-4	CASSLAQRNEKLFF	TGTGCCAGCAGCTTAGCTCAGAGGAATGAAAAACTGTTTTTT
TRBV3-1/TRBV3-2	-	-	TRBJ1-1	CASSLSSGRGRGAFF	TGTGCCAGCAGCCTAAGTTCGGGGAGGGGCAGGGGAGCTTTCTTT